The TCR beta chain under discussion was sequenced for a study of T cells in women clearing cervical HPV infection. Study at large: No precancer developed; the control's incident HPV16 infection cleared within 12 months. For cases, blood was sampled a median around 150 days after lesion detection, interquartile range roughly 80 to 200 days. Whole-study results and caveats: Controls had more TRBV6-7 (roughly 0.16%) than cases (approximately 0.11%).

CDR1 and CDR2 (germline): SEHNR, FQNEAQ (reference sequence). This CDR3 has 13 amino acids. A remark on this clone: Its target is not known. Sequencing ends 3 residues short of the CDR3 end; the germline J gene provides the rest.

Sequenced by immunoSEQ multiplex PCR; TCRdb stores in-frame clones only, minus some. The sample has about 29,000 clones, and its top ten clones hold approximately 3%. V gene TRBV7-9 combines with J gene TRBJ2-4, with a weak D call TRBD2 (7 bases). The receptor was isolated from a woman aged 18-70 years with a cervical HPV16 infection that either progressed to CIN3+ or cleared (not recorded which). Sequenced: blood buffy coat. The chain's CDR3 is CASSHSGDYGQYF. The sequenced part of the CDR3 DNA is TGTGCCAGCAGTCACTCAGGGGACTATGGT. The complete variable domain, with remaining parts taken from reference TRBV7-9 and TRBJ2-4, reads DTGVSQNPRHKITKRGQNVTFRCDPISEHNRLYWYRQTLGQGPEFLTYFQNEAQLEKSRLLSDRFSAERPKGSFSTLEIQRTEQGDSAMYLCASSHSGDYGQYFGAGTRLSVL.